The T cell receptor (beta chain) described here comes from a study of memory CD4+ T cells and cytomegalovirus serostatus. Overall study context: Healthy Belgian adult donors included under ten CMV-positive and some 25 CMV-negative people.

Details on this clone: The target antigen is unknown.

The sort gate was single viable CD3+CD4+CD8-CD45RO+ cells for memory CD4+ T cells. The study's findings and limits: The CMV-associated TCR signature appears largely within the CD4+ memory repertoire. CD4+ memory repertoires contained about 40% of the 164 reported CMV TCRbeta sequences.

Germline-derived CDR1 and CDR2 are GTSNPN and SVGIG (reference sequence). This CDR3 comprises 11 residues. The V end lost 3 bases, the J end lost 7 bases, and 9 bases lay between the germline ends. In the original processing: Out-of-frame sequences were removed, leaving about 2.2 million distinct TCRbeta sequences. Sequencing used immunoSEQ multiplex PCR; TCRdb keeps in-frame clones, though not all of them. V, J and clone size derive from that table, while D and trimming were established from the DNA sequence. Of 50,000 or so clones listed, around 78% are singletons. Sequences were obtained from memory CD4+ T cells from blood. The rearrangement uses TRBV30 and TRBJ1-1; D call uncertain. The receptor was isolated from an adult in good health and CMV-seronegative. The chain's CDR3 is CAWSEKNEAFF. DNA for the CDR3: TGTGCCTGGAGCGAAAAAAATGAAGCTTTCTTT.